This is a list of T cell receptor beta chains from one sample in a study of shared clonotypes between healthy human individuals. Only in-frame clones appear in the TCRdb table, and some are missing; sequencing was by immunoSEQ multiplex PCR. Seen here are around 1.9 million clones, under 95% observed once, and the top ten hold roughly 1.8%. Sequencing was performed on naive CD8+ T cells from PBMCs. Receptor source: a man younger than 30 in good health. Some clones in this sample may be carry-over from other donors' samples. CDR3s include the opening cysteine and the closing phenylalanine or tryptophan. A D gene is named only where the DNA matches it firmly. Part of the rows lack a size; the others show once, few, many or a class for expanded clones.

J,D,size,V,length,CDR3,DNA
TRBJ2-1,TRBD2,.,TRBV9,19,CASSALPGTSGRGYNEQFF,TGTGCCAGCAGCGCCCTTCCCGGGACTAGCGGGAGAGGCTACAATGAGCAGTTCTTC
TRBJ1-1,TRBD1,.,TRBV28,18,CASSLLWWQGALDTEAFF,TGTGCCAGCAGTTTGCTTTGGTGGCAGGGGGCATTGGACACTGAAGCTTTCTTT
TRBJ2-7,TRBD1,.,TRBV5-8,15,CASSEMTGQSYEQYF,TGTGCCAGCAGCGAGATGACAGGGCAATCCTACGAGCAGTACTTC
TRBJ2-1,TRBD1,.,TRBV5-6,15,CASSLSGQGSNEQFF,TGTGCCAGCAGCTTGTCCGGACAGGGATCGAATGAGCAGTTCTTC
TRBJ2-1,.,once,TRBV5-5,14,CASSLAGRGNEQFF,TGTGCCAGCAGCTTGGCGGGGCGCGGCAATGAGCAGTTCTTC
TRBJ2-7,.,.,TRBV5-5,14,CASSDDSVTYEQYF,TGTGCCAGCAGCGACGACAGCGTCACCTACGAGCAGTACTTC
TRBJ2-5,.,once,TRBV15,14,CATSRVGAWETQYF,TGTGCCACCAGCAGAGTTGGAGCCTGGGAGACCCAGTACTTC
TRBJ1-2,TRBD1,.,TRBV10-2,16,CASSRTGQGRLNGYTF,TGCGCCAGCAGCAGGACTGGACAGGGCCGATTAAATGGCTACACCTTC
TRBJ2-3,.,.,TRBV2,15,CATSGSDPSTDTQYF,TGTGCCACCTCCGGGTCGGACCCAAGCACAGATACGCAGTATTTT
TRBJ1-2,.,.,TRBV7-9,18,CASSSTWVTDQGNYGYTF,TGTGCCAGCAGCTCAACTTGGGTGACTGATCAGGGAAACTATGGCTACACCTTC
TRBJ1-1,.,.,TRBV6-6,15,CASSRTPVMNTEAFF,TGTGCCAGCAGTCGTACCCCGGTAATGAACACTGAAGCTTTCTTT
TRBJ2-3,.,.,TRBV7-9,15,CASSSDYIHTDTQYF,TGTGCCAGCAGCTCGGACTACATCCACACAGATACGCAGTATTTT
TRBJ1-4,.,once,TRBV6-1,15,CASSATGPGGEKLFF,TGTGCCAGCAGTGCGACAGGTCCCGGCGGGGAAAAACTGTTTTTT
TRBJ2-7,TRBD2,.,TRBV10-3,14,CATGSGANLYEQYF,TGTGCCACCGGGAGCGGGGCAAATCTCTACGAGCAGTACTTC
TRBJ2-7,.,once,TRBV28,12,CASSLPYYEQYF,TGTGCCAGCAGTTTGCCTTACTACGAGCAGTACTTC
TRBJ1-3,.,once,TRBV11-2,15,CASRGSARSGNTIYF,TGTGCCAGCAGAGGGTCAGCAAGGTCTGGAAACACCATATATTTT
TRBJ1-1,.,.,TRBV7-9,16,CASSPTRGVGSTEAFF,TGTGCCAGCAGCCCGACCCGAGGGGTCGGCAGCACTGAAGCTTTCTTT
TRBJ2-7,.,once,TRBV21-1,13,CASSNQYSYEQYF,TGTGCCAGCAGCAATCAGTACTCCTACGAGCAGTACTTC
TRBJ2-7,.,.,TRBV6-1,16,CASSAPGLRSSYEQYF,TGTGCCAGCAGTGCTCCGGGACTGAGGAGCTCCTACGAGCAGTACTTC
TRBJ2-2,TRBD2,once,TRBV10-3,17,CAISSVAGGTPTGELFF,TGTGCCATCAGTAGTGTAGCGGGAGGCACCCCGACCGGGGAGCTGTTTTTT
TRBJ2-7,TRBD2,.,TRBV4-1,16,CASSQGLAGGTYEQYF,TGCGCCAGCAGCCAGGGACTAGCGGGAGGGACCTACGAGCAGTACTTC
TRBJ2-3,TRBD2,once,TRBV11-2,19,CASSSHPRASGRDTDTQYF,TGTGCCAGCAGCTCTCACCCGCGGGCTAGCGGAAGAGACACAGATACGCAGTATTTT
TRBJ1-2,.,.,TRBV2,14,CASSVETEYYGYTF,TGTGCCAGCAGTGTAGAGACAGAGTACTATGGCTACACCTTC
TRBJ2-7,.,once,TRBV19,16,CASSFERSSPTYEQYF,TGTGCCAGTAGCTTCGAAAGGTCCTCGCCTACCTACGAGCAGTACTTC
TRBJ2-2,.,.,TRBV9,15,CASGSRDGIAGELFF,TGTGCCTCGGGGTCCCGGGACGGTATAGCCGGGGAGCTGTTTTTT
TRBJ1-1,TRBD1,.,TRBV10-3,17,CAISEPDPGQGATEAFF,TGTGCCATCAGTGAGCCAGACCCGGGACAGGGGGCTACTGAAGCTTTCTTT
TRBJ1-1,.,.,TRBV19,12,CASRTGNTEAFF,TGTGCCAGTAGAACTGGGAACACTGAAGCTTTCTTT
TRBJ2-7,TRBD2,.,TRBV29-1,14,CSVDLAGDSYEQYF,TGCAGCGTCGACCTAGCGGGAGACTCCTACGAGCAGTACTTC
TRBJ2-5,TRBD1,.,TRBV27,16,CASSLYGRGRGETQYF,TGTGCCAGCAGTTTATACGGCAGGGGGCGCGGAGAGACCCAGTACTTC
TRBJ2-2,.,.,TRBV19,14,CASNQGGNTGELFF,TGTGCCAGTAACCAGGGTGGGAACACCGGGGAGCTGTTTTTT
TRBJ1-2,TRBD1,few,TRBV2,12,CARGQELMAYTF,TGTGCCAGAGGACAGGAACTTATGGCCTACACCTTC
TRBJ1-1,.,.,TRBV29-1,16,CSVDPSHGRANTEAFF,TGCAGCGTTGATCCAAGTCATGGCAGGGCGAACACTGAAGCTTTCTTT
TRBJ2-7,TRBD1,.,TRBV6-5,13,CASSPGQLYEQYF,TGTGCCAGCAGCCCGGGACAGCTTTACGAGCAGTACTTC
TRBJ2-7,.,.,TRBV18,15,CASSPGVTTLYEQYF,TGTGCCAGCTCACCAGGTGTTACTACCCTATACGAGCAGTACTTC
TRBJ2-7,.,.,TRBV11-2,15,CASSLRTANSYEQYF,TGTGCCAGCAGTCTTAGGACAGCTAACTCCTACGAGCAGTACTTC